Below, 20 T cell receptor beta chains from the same sample are listed, as sequenced in a study of cytomegalovirus exposure and HLA in healthy donors. The PCR had 60 Vbeta and 13 Jbeta primers. Using immunoSEQ multiplex PCR, the repertoire was profiled, and TCRdb retains in-frame clones only, with some absent. In the table there are about 130,000 clones, 15% to 20% of which are singletons. Sequencing was carried out using PBMCs. The receptors come from a female donor in good health and CMV-seropositive.

The sample holds a few counts of this clone. This sample also contains other DNA sequences that code for the same CDR3. V gene TRBV5-4 combines with J gene TRBJ1-4, with TRBD1 as a possible D gene (6 bases). From germline, CDR1 is SGHNT and CDR2 YYREEE (reference sequence). Trimming cost V 3 bases and J 0 bases, with 9 bases left between them. The CDR3 runs to 15 residues. Here the CDR3 reads CASSSQGSTNEKLFF. As DNA, the CDR3 is TGTGCCAGCAGCTCACAGGGTTCAACTAATGAAAAACTGTTTTTT.

This clone appeared a few times. The chain uses TRBV27 and TRBJ2-2; 8 bases are a match to TRBD1. The CDR3 totals 15 residues. CDR1 MNHEY and CDR2 SMNVEV come from the germline V gene (reference sequence). J gave up 3 bases and V 5 bases, and 5 bases lay outside the gene matches. The DNA for the CDR3 is TGTGCCAGCAGTGCGGACAGGGTATACACCGGGGAGCTGTTTTTT. Encoded protein: CASSADRVYTGELFF.

The V and J genes are TRBV5-1 and TRBJ2-2, with a tentative D call TRBD1 (5 bases). There are 17 residues in the CDR3. Trimming took 7 bases from V and 2 from J, leaving 21 bases between them. Germline V CDR1 and CDR2: SGHRS, YFSETQ. In DNA, the CDR3 is TGCGCCAGCGTGCCGGGCCCCCAGGGCTCCAACACCGGGGAGCTGTTTTTT. Translating gives CASVPGPQGSNTGELFF.

This clone was detected only a few times. The J gene is TRBJ2-1, the V gene TRBV29-1; 10 bases agree with TRBD1. The V gene's germline CDR1 is SQVTM and CDR2 ANQGSEA. J gave up 7 bases and V 5 bases, and 8 bases lay outside the gene matches. This CDR3 region has 14 residues. As DNA, the CDR3 is TGCAGCGTTTCCCGGGACAGGGGATTGAATGAGCAGTTCTTC. Translation: CSVSRDRGLNEQFF.

The chain has TRBV7-9 and TRBJ1-2; no clear D gene. Trimming left V 5 bases short and J 4 bases short, with 17 bases between. CDR3 size: 15 residues. Per germline, CDR1 SEHNR and CDR2 FQNEAQ (reference sequence). CDR3 sequence (DNA): TGTGCCAGCAGCCCACATTCGGACTCTATCTATGGCTACACCTTC. Residues: CASSPHSDSIYGYTF.

This clone was seen more than once but under ten times. This chain joins TRBV7-9 and TRBJ2-2; 12 positions agree with TRBD1. The CDR3 length is 13 residues. Germline values: CDR1 SEHNR, CDR2 FQNEAQ (reference sequence). The CDR3 is CVWDRGRTGELFF. DNA for the CDR3: TGTGTGTGGGACAGGGGGCGAACCGGGGAGCTGTTTTTT.

This clone has just a few counts. V is TRBV30 and J is TRBJ2-5; tentative D call: TRBD1 (5 bases). Germline assignment: CDR1 GTSNPN and CDR2 SVGIG (reference sequence). This CDR3 has 13 amino acids. Trimming pared 2 bases from V and 0 bases from J, leaving 7 bases between. The CDR3 DNA is TGTGCCTGGAGTCCAGGGTACCAAGAGACCCAGTACTTC. This sequence encodes CAWSPGYQETQYF.

In its sample, this clone was seen a few times. The chain combines TRBV5-1 with TRBJ1-5; D unresolved. Trimming pared 2 bases from V and 7 bases from J, leaving 16 bases between. Germline V gives CDR1 SGHRS, CDR2 YFSETQ. This CDR3 has 15 amino acids. CDR3 protein: CASSLNAGSGQPQHF. CDR3 nucleotide sequence: TGCGCCAGCAGCTTAAACGCGGGGTCCGGGCAGCCCCAGCATTTT.

In DNA, the CDR3 is TGTGCCAGCAGCCAGACAGGCTACGAGCAGTACTTC. This gives the protein CASSQTGYEQYF. This chain links TRBV11-3 with TRBJ2-7, with D perhaps matching TRBD1 (6 bases). The CDR3 has 12 residues. Trimming took off 5 bases at V and 3 bases at J, with 8 bases between the two ends. The germline gives CDR1 SGHNT, CDR2 YENEEA.

This clone occurred a few times. The rearrangement uses TRBV5-1 and TRBJ2-7; D is unclear. CDR3 length: 11 residues. V lost 4 bases and J 3 bases, leaving 5 bases between the germline ends. Germline V gives CDR1 SGHRS, CDR2 YFSETQ. CDR3 residues: CASSLNYEQYF. The CDR3 DNA is TGCGCCAGCAGCCTAAACTACGAGCAGTACTTC.

This clone was observed a few times. J is TRBJ1-4 and V is TRBV5-1, with D hard to call. V dropped 0 bases and J dropped 8 bases, with 11 bases sitting between them. Germline V gives CDR1 SGHRS, CDR2 YFSETQ. CDR3 length: 14 amino acids. CDR3 nucleotide sequence: TGCGCCAGCAGCTTGGTTCCTGGAGGAGAAAAACTGTTTTTT. As protein: CASSLVPGGEKLFF.

The genes are TRBV7-8 and TRBJ1-5; D is perhaps TRBD1 (5 bases). V lost 5 bases, J lost 4 bases, and 15 bases lay in between. The CDR3 covers 15 residues. Germline CDR1 SGHVS, CDR2 FQNEAQ. Written as DNA, the CDR3 is TGTGCCAGCAGCCGATACCCCGGGGGAAATCAGCCCCAGCATTTT. Protein product: CASSRYPGGNQPQHF. The variable domain in full, with the rest retrieved from reference TRBV7-8 and TRBJ1-5, is GAGVSQSPRYKVAKRGQDVALRCDPISGHVSLFWYQQALGQGPEFLTYFQNEAQLDKSGLPSDRFFAERPEGSVSTLKIQRTQQEDSAVYLCASSRYPGGNQPQHFGDGTRLSIL.

The table lists this clone with a few counts. The genes are TRBV6-6 and TRBJ2-7, with D maybe TRBD1 (5 bases). Germline V gene sequence: CDR1 MNHNY, CDR2 SVGAGI (reference sequence). V shed 2 bases and J shed 2 bases, with 16 bases lying between them. The CDR3 consists of 16 residues. In nucleotides, the CDR3 is TGTGCCAGCAGTTACCCCCTTTTGGGGCGCACCTACGAGCAGTACTTC. This sequence encodes CASSYPLLGRTYEQYF.

The chain joins TRBV6-6 to TRBJ2-7; maybe TRBD2 (5 bases). The germline CDR1 and CDR2 sequences are MNHNY and SVGAGI (reference sequence). This CDR3 is built from 14 residues. V was cut by 6 bases and J by 4 bases, with 16 bases left in between. The CDR3 region is CASREDGVKYEQYF. DNA for the CDR3: TGTGCCAGCAGGGAGGACGGAGTCAAATACGAGCAGTACTTC.

This clone was recorded a few times. This chain connects TRBV25-1 to TRBJ2-2; TRBD1 matches 9 bases. This CDR3 has 16 amino acids. V lost 7 bases to trimming and J lost 3 bases; unmatched junction nucleotides: 9. CDR1 is MGHDK, CDR2 SYGVNS, per germline. The CDR3 nucleotides read TGTGCCAGCAAAGGGAGGGGACAGGGTTACACCGGGGAGCTGTTTTTT. Amino acid sequence: CASKGRGQGYTGELFF.

This clone was seen a handful of times. The genes are TRBV6-5 and TRBJ1-6, with 9 bases that match TRBD1. This CDR3 has 15 residues. Germline values: CDR1 MNHEY, CDR2 SVGAGI. V dropped 2 bases and J dropped 7; count of bases not matched to a gene: 3. CDR3 residues: CASSYEGQGNSPLHF. The CDR3 DNA sequence: TGTGCCAGCAGTTACGAGGGACAGGGCAATTCACCCCTCCACTTT.

This clone was counted only a few times. The rearrangement links TRBV5-1 to TRBJ2-2; tentatively, D is TRBD1 (6 bases). Trimming removed 0 bases at V and 1 base at J, with 10 bases between. Germline lookup yields CDR1 SGHRS and CDR2 YFSETQ. The CDR3 is 16 amino acids. For the CDR3, the DNA is TGCGCCAGCAGCTTGGCCCAGGGGCTGAACACCGGGGAGCTGTTTTTT. Amino acid sequence: CASSLAQGLNTGELFF.

This rearrangement joins TRBV28 to TRBJ1-1; the D is unclear. This CDR3 comprises 16 residues. CDR1 is MDHEN and CDR2 is SYDVKM in the germline V gene. Trimming shortened V by 5 bases and J by 0 bases, and 16 bases separated the two germline ends. The CDR3 nucleotides are TGTGCCAGCAGTCCCCCGGCAGGTATCATGAACACTGAAGCTTTCTTT. Translation gives CASSPPAGIMNTEAFF. The full variable domain, its missing parts supplied by reference TRBV28 and TRBJ1-1, is DVKVTQSSRYLVKRTGEKVFLECVQDMDHENMFWYRQDPGLGLRLIYFSYDVKMKEKGDIPEGYSVSREKKERFSLILESASTNQTSMYLCASSPPAGIMNTEAFFGQGTRLTVV.

This clone was picked up a small number of times. V and J are TRBV7-2 and TRBJ2-5, with TRBD2 matching 8 bases. With V trimmed by 5 bases and J by 5 bases, 7 bases remained unmatched. Germline V lookup: CDR1 SGHTA, CDR2 FQGNSA. This CDR3 has 14 amino acids. The CDR3 loop reads CASSPNSGKETQYF. The CDR3 DNA reads TGTGCCAGCAGCCCCAATAGCGGGAAGGAGACCCAGTACTTC.

This clone has only a few counts. The rearrangement joins TRBV7-2 to TRBJ2-7, with D possibly TRBD2 on 6 matching bases. Germline V CDR1 and CDR2: SGHTA, FQGNSA. This CDR3 has 13 amino acids. Trimming removed 3 bases from V and 4 bases from J, with 10 bases in between. The CDR3 sequence is CASSFAGGYEQYF. In nucleotides, the CDR3 is TGTGCCAGCAGCTTTGCCGGGGGTTACGAGCAGTACTTC.